The 12 T cell receptor beta chains listed next were all sequenced from one sample in a study of blood T cell repertoires in COVID-19. Sequencing was performed with immunoSEQ multiplex PCR; in TCRdb, only in-frame clones are kept and a portion is missing. The sample yields hundreds of thousands of clones, nearly 90% seen once. Source material: PBMCs or T cells enriched from blood (not recorded which). The receptors originated from a young woman with acute COVID-19.

This rearrangement joins TRBV15 to TRBJ2-5; 8 bases are shared with TRBD1. The V and J ends lost 3 bases and 1 base, in that order; junction bases with no gene match: 7. CDR3 size: 16 residues. Per the germline V gene, CDR1 is LNHNV and CDR2 is YYDKDF (reference sequence). CDR3 coding DNA: TGTGCCACCAGCAGGGGACAGGACCGGATCCAAGAGACCCAGTACTTC. This sequence encodes CATSRGQDRIQETQYF.

J is TRBJ1-1 and V is TRBV30, with 7 bases identical to TRBD1. Germline V gives CDR1 GTSNPN, CDR2 SVGIG (reference sequence). The CDR3 is 16 amino acids. V dropped 0 bases and J dropped 8; count of bases not matched to a gene: 15. This chain's CDR3 is CAWSVSWGAGGTEAFF. The CDR3 nucleotides read TGTGCCTGGAGTGTTTCGTGGGGGGCAGGGGGGACCGAAGCTTTCTTT. Based on the CDR3 plus reference TRBV30 and TRBJ1-1, the full variable domain is SQTIHQWPATLVQPVGSPLSLECTVEGTSNPNLYWYRQAAGRGLQLLFYSVGIGQISSEVPQNLSASRPQDRQFILSSKKLLLSDSGFYLCAWSVSWGAGGTEAFFGQGTRLTVV.

The V call is TRBV27, the J call TRBJ1-3, with no clear D. The CDR3 is 15 residues long. CDR1 and CDR2 from the germline V gene are MNHEY and SMNVEV (reference sequence). Trimming shortened V by 3 bases and J by 0 bases, and 9 bases separated the two germline ends. The CDR3 loop reads CASSFSGPSGNTIYF. The DNA of the CDR3 is TGTGCCAGCAGTTTCTCAGGTCCCTCTGGAAACACCATATATTTT.

CDR3 nucleotides: TGCGCCAGCAGCGCGACAGGAGGCCACGAGCAGTACTTC. This sequence encodes CASSATGGHEQYF. V gene TRBV5-1 combines with J gene TRBJ2-7; weak D call: TRBD1 (6 bases). CDR3 size: 13 residues. Trimming removed 4 bases at V and 5 bases at J, with 13 bases between. Germline loops: CDR1 SGHRS, CDR2 YFSETQ.

This chain's CDR3 is CASSRPGTGANTEAFF. The CDR3 DNA reads as TGTGCCAGCAGCCGTCCCGGGACAGGGGCGAACACTGAAGCTTTCTTT. The chain couples TRBV13 to TRBJ1-1; TRBD1 matches at 10 bases. The germline V gene has CDR1 PRHDT and CDR2 FYEKMQ (reference sequence). The V and J ends lost 5 bases and 1 base, in that order; junction bases with no gene match: 7. The CDR3 has 16 amino acids.

This clone is a singleton in its sample. This rearrangement joins TRBV6-5 to TRBJ2-3, with 9 bases fitting TRBD2. Germline V lookup: CDR1 MNHEY, CDR2 SVGAGI. The CDR3 totals 14 residues. V lost 6 bases, J lost 5 bases, and 6 bases stayed unmatched. The CDR3 reads CASRTGREGDTQYF. The DNA for the CDR3 is TGTGCCAGCAGAACCGGGCGGGAGGGAGATACGCAGTATTTT.

The chain recombines TRBV6-5 with TRBJ2-7; 7 nucleotides match TRBD1. The germline CDR1 and CDR2 sequences are MNHEY and SVGAGI. This CDR3 spans 12 amino acids. CDR3 loop: CASGGDSYEQYF. The CDR3 bases are TGTGCTTCGGGTGGGGACAGCTACGAGCAGTACTTC.

This chain joins TRBV7-3 and TRBJ1-3; 7 bases match TRBD1. CDR3 length equals 15 residues. Unmatched junction bases numbered 6, after V lost 0 bases and J lost 7 bases. Looked up from germline, CDR1 is SGHTA and CDR2 is FQGTGA. The CDR3 coding sequence is TGTGCCAGCAGCTTAACCGGGACAGTTCGCAACACCATATATTTT. Its protein is CASSLTGTVRNTIYF.

The chain recombines TRBV4-1 with TRBJ2-2; 8 nucleotides align to TRBD1. CDR1 and CDR2 (germline): MGHRA, YSYEKL. V shed 1 base, J shed 4 bases, and the junction held 5 bases outside the gene matches. This CDR3 is built from 16 residues. The CDR3 reads CASSQGYDRGTGELFF. CDR3 coding DNA: TGCGCCAGCAGCCAAGGTTACGACAGGGGCACCGGGGAGCTGTTTTTT.

Turning to this clone: The germline gene is not matched at one end of the junction; a read error may be the cause. The chain links TRBV7-7 to TRBJ2-7; possibly TRBD2 for D (5 bases). This CDR3 is built from 14 residues. CDR1 and CDR2 (germline): SSHAT, FNYEAQ (reference sequence). The CDR3 here is CASSLDSGSDEQYF. The CDR3 DNA sequence: TGTGCTAGCAGCTTAGATTCGGGGTCCGACGAGCAGTACTTC.

V usage is TRBV6-5 and J usage is TRBJ1-2; weak D call: TRBD1 (6 bases). Per the germline V gene, CDR1 is MNHEY and CDR2 is SVGAGI. The CDR3 is made up of 13 amino acids. Trimming shortened V by 2 bases and J by 13 bases, and 17 bases separated the two germline ends. Here the CDR3 reads CASSYTGPGVLTF. The DNA of the CDR3 is TGTGCCAGCAGTTACACCGGCCCAGGGGTGCTCACCTTC.

The rearrangement links TRBV7-9 to TRBJ1-2; tentative D call: TRBD1 (6 bases). Deletions cut 0 bases from V and 2 bases from J, with 13 bases between. CDR3 length equals 16 residues. In germline, CDR1 is SEHNR, CDR2 FQNEAQ (reference sequence). CDR3 nucleotides: TGTGCCAGCAGCTTAGCAGGGGGAGATTTGAACTATGGCTACACCTTC. Protein product: CASSLAGGDLNYGYTF.